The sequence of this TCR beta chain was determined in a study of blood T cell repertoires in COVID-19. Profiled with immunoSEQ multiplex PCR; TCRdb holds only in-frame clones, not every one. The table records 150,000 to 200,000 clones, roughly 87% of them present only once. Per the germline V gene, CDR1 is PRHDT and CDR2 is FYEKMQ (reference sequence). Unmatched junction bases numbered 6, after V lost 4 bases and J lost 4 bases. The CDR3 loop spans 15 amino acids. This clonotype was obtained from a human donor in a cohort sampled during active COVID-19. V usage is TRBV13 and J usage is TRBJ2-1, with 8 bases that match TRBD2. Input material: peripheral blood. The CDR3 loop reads CASSSSSGPYNEQFF. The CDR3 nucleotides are TGTGCCAGCAGCTCTTCTAGCGGGCCTTACAATGAGCAGTTCTTC.